The rows below give T cell receptor beta chains drawn from one sample of a study of human T cells and chemical hapten exposure. MiXCR, applied by TCRdb to the RACE reads, yields one record per CDR3 protein. The sample shows some 380,000 distinct CDR3 sequences, nearly 5% of them seen only once. The source material was whole blood, sampled in connection with sensitization to the hapten diphenylcyclopropenone (DPC). These receptor sequences come from a woman between 50 and 59 years old with alopecia areata. Some clones in this sample may be carry-over from other donors' samples. Each CDR3 is given with its conserved first and last residue. The order of the fields is J gene, V gene, CDR3 protein.

>TRBJ1-1|TRBV5-1
CASSLNAGDYEAFF
>TRBJ1-6|TRBV6-5
CASSYSGIGSPLHF
>TRBJ2-5|TRBV11-2
CASSLAGVQETQYF
>TRBJ1-3|TRBV9
CASSAVSGNTIYF
>TRBJ1-1|TRBV6-5
CASSNRMNTEAFF
>TRBJ2-3|TRBV7-8
CASSLARSGKDTQYF
>TRBJ1-2|TRBV6-5
CASSSRQTIMDGYTF
>TRBJ2-4|TRBV18
CASSPWADLPYF
>TRBJ2-7|TRBV2
CASRADSALQYF
>TRBJ2-1|TRBV6-4
CASSRSGGPGNEQFF
>TRBJ2-7|TRBV20-1
CSAREVAGGPYEQYF
>TRBJ2-1|TRBV29-1
CSSPGQGRGNEQFF
>TRBJ2-7|TRBV3-1
CASSRTPYEQYF
>TRBJ1-2|TRBV14
CASSFIQGDGYTF
>TRBJ1-4|TRBV13
CASSLGRFNEKLFF
>TRBJ1-5|TRBV12-5
CASDQSGQPQHF
>TRBJ2-7|TRBV3-1
CASSQAGTVYEQYF
>TRBJ2-1|TRBV10-1
CASSEFGTGPSNEQFF
>TRBJ2-5|TRBV15
CATSRGRAGKTQYF
>TRBJ1-4|TRBV20-1
CSAIRDNNEKLFF
>TRBJ2-2|TRBV5-5
CASSPRKWSDTGELFF
>TRBJ2-1|TRBV2
CASSVPDEQFF
>TRBJ1-1|TRBV20-1
CSALASGTEAFF
>TRBJ1-2|TRBV6-6
CASSYSTSRFNYGYTF
>TRBJ1-2|TRBV5-6
CASSPTAKVYGYTF
>TRBJ1-5|TRBV5-1
CASSPDGGPDQPQHF
>TRBJ2-3|TRBV14
CASSQVVAGGADTQYF
>TRBJ2-3|TRBV6-6
CASSFWAASTDTQYF
>TRBJ1-4|TRBV18
CASSPQKATNEKLFF
>TRBJ2-7|TRBV9
CASSPSPSSYEQYF
>TRBJ2-1|TRBV12-3/TRBV12-4
CASSPRTHYNEQFF
>TRBJ1-2|TRBV27
CASSVRGQGENYGYTF
>TRBJ1-5|TRBV5-4
CASSSADSPNQPQHF
>TRBJ2-2|TRBV20-1
CSAKGENTGELFF
>TRBJ1-3|TRBV7-9
CASSSDRASGNTIYF
>TRBJ2-3|TRBV11-2
CASSSGQGRTQYF
>TRBJ2-3|TRBV7-2
CASAVDGTRADTQYF
>TRBJ1-3|TRBV12-3/TRBV12-4
CASSSGVGGNTIYF
>TRBJ2-3|TRBV12-3/TRBV12-4
CASSFRREMENGTDTQYF